Here is one T cell receptor (beta chain) with its context. The protocol was immunoSEQ multiplex PCR, while the TCRdb copy is restricted to in-frame clones and leaves out a portion. The table shows some 330,000 clones, with 86% occurring only once. The data originate from a study of blood T cell repertoires in COVID-19. On the study more broadly: Sample material is recorded as cDNA or gDNA derived from T cells, B-cell-depleted T cells, or PBMCs.

The CDR3 consists of 15 residues. V was trimmed by 5 bases and J by 3 bases, leaving 13 bases between them. In germline, CDR1 is MDHEN, CDR2 SYDVKM. Enrolled through a virtual design, the participants were between roughly 18 and 100 years of age and came from roughly 22 US areas. For recovered donors of Cohort 3, there were two negative PCRs, clearance, or symptom resolution. The chain carries TRBV28 and TRBJ2-2; D might be TRBD2 (5 bases). The sequenced sample consisted of PBMCs or T cells enriched from blood (not recorded which). The source of this sequence is a man aged 25 to 45 who had recovered from COVID-19. In nucleotides, the CDR3 is TGTGCCAGCAGTAGTTTGTGGGAGCACACCGGGGAGCTGTTTTTT. It encodes CASSSLWEHTGELFF.